This T cell receptor beta chain was retrieved from a study of radiation and T cells in renal cell carcinoma. Across the study: Nephrectomy followed 15 Gy stereotactic body radiation by 4 weeks. Points from the study as a whole: From baseline, blood top tumor clonotypes peaked at 2 weeks post-radiation.

Time point meaning: blood 2 weeks post-SBRT. As to treatment: 15 Gy SBRT to primary tumor, nephrectomy 4 weeks later. Radiation-treated patients gave blood at baseline, week 2 and week 4. Clear cell pathology was present in this patient's renal cell carcinoma. Note on this clone: Its antigen is as yet unknown.

Sequencing used immunoSEQ multiplex PCR; TCRdb keeps in-frame clones, though not all of them. The sample holds more than 95,000 clones, around 81% seen once. The source of this sequence is a man between 50 and 59 years old with renal cell carcinoma. The source material was blood, sampled from a patient whose treatment included radiotherapy and nephrectomy.

The DNA for the CDR3 is TGTGCCAGCAGCTTAGAGGCGAGGCAGCCCCAGCATTTT. It yields the protein CASSLEARQPQHF. This chain connects TRBV7-2 to TRBJ1-5; D gene uncertain. The CDR3 runs 13 residues. Trimming stripped 1 base from V and 7 bases from J, with 8 bases between. Looked up from germline, CDR1 is SGHTA and CDR2 is FQGNSA.